The clone carrying this TCR beta chain was picked up one time. What it recognizes is unknown. The data belong to a study of CD8+CD57+ T cells in acquired aplastic anemia. Whole-study results and caveats: Controls did not differ significantly from patients in CD8+ Simpson's diversity.

Genomic DNA served as template for TCR beta VDJ and CDR3 profiling. TCRdb reprocessed the reads via MiXCR and lists one record per CDR3 protein. The table records about 170,000 distinct CDR3 sequences, 55% to 75% of them present only once. The CDR3 extends over 12 amino acids. Trimming removed 6 bases from V and 7 bases from J, with 12 bases in between. In germline, CDR1 is WSHSY, CDR2 SAAADI. The genes are TRBV10-2 and TRBJ2-5; D may correspond to TRBD1 or TRBD2 (5 bases each). Sequenced: sorted CD4+, CD8+, or CD8+CD57+ T cells (not recorded which) from PBMCs. The receptor was derived from a human donor in good health. CDR3 nucleotides: TGCGCCAGCAGCGGGGACCCTGGGACCCAGTACTTC. Translation gives CASSGDPGTQYF.